The 20 T cell receptor beta chains listed next were all sequenced from one sample in a study of long-term antiretroviral therapy in people with HIV. With survey level as its setting, the immunoSEQ assay was v3.0. The data were produced by immunoSEQ multiplex PCR, yet TCRdb's version contains in-frame clones alone and is incomplete. The sample comprises about 11,000 clones, around three quarters of which are singletons, and under 20% rests with the top ten. The sequenced sample was unsorted PBMCs, obtained at the start of antiretroviral therapy, before treatment. Every receptor here comes from a young man with HIV.

The CDR3 spells CASTSTGYNEQFF. The DNA of the CDR3 is TGTGCCAGTACCTCGACAGGGTACAATGAGCAGTTCTTC. The chain combines TRBV19 with TRBJ2-1, with 7 bases matching TRBD1. In germline, CDR1 is LNHDA, CDR2 SQIVND (reference sequence). The CDR3 is made up of 13 amino acids. Germline trimming cut 7 bases from V and 4 bases from J; bases unmatched to any gene: 4.

The rearrangement uses TRBV6-5 and TRBJ2-1, with 9 bases that match TRBD2. With V trimmed by 0 bases and J by 2 bases, 2 bases remained unmatched. The V gene's germline CDR1 is MNHEY and CDR2 SVGAGI. The CDR3 is 16 residues long. In nucleotides, the CDR3 is TGTGCCAGCAGTTACTCGGGCGGGGGGGCCTACAATGAGCAGTTCTTC. It specifies CASSYSGGGAYNEQFF.

This clone was counted a single time. The V gene is TRBV7-4, the J gene TRBJ2-7; D gene unclear. Germline CDR1 SGHVT, CDR2 SQSDAQ. This CDR3 has 12 residues. Trimming removed 3 bases from V and 7 bases from J, with 10 bases in between. CDR3 sequence reads: CASSFGPQEQYF. CDR3 DNA sequence: TGTGCCAGCAGCTTCGGCCCCCAGGAGCAGTACTTC.

The rearrangement uses TRBV15 and TRBJ2-5; maybe TRBD1 (6 bases). The CDR3 has 14 residues. The V gene's germline CDR1 is LNHNV and CDR2 YYDKDF (reference sequence). V lost 1 base and J lost 3, with 9 bases in between. CDR3 region: CATSRVTGKETQYF. CDR3 in DNA: TGTGCCACCAGCAGAGTGACAGGCAAAGAGACCCAGTACTTC.

CDR3 protein: CASSEVQYHAYEQYF. CDR3 coding DNA: TGCGCCAGCAGTGAGGTACAGTACCATGCCTACGAGCAGTACTTC. The J gene is TRBJ2-7, the V gene TRBV10-2; D unresolved. The germline V and J ends were trimmed by 2 bases and 2 bases, with 13 bases remaining between them. The CDR3 has 15 residues. Germline CDR1 WSHSY, CDR2 SAAADI.

The rearrangement uses TRBV30 and TRBJ2-5, with D tentatively TRBD1 (6 bases). The germline gives CDR1 GTSNPN, CDR2 SVGIG (reference sequence). The CDR3 is 13 residues long. V was clipped by 4 bases and J by 5 bases, with 14 bases between them. This CDR3 reads CAWTIQGLETQYF. CDR3 DNA: TGTGCCTGGACCATACAGGGTCTGGAGACCCAGTACTTC.

The J gene is TRBJ1-2, the V gene TRBV21-1; TRBD1, the D gene given by the table, was not confirmed from the DNA. TRBV21-1 is deemed a pseudogene. The CDR3 runs to 16 residues. The CDR3 here is CASAKRDRVPFHGYTF. The CDR3 DNA is TGTGCCAGCGCTAAAAGGGACAGGGTTCCTTTCCATGGCTACACCTTC.

The J gene is TRBJ2-3, the V gene TRBV29-1; D may be TRBD1 (5 bases). The CDR3 contains 15 residues. The V gene's germline CDR1 is SQVTM and CDR2 ANQGSEA. Trimming left V 4 bases short and J 0 bases short, with 14 bases between. DNA of the CDR3: TGCAGCGTTGGGGGCGGATCCTCTAGCACAGATACGCAGTATTTT. It encodes CSVGGGSSSTDTQYF.

Here the CDR3 reads CASSAGVGGHTDTQYF. In nucleotides, the CDR3 is TGTGCCAGCAGTGCGGGGGTTGGGGGCCACACAGATACGCAGTATTTT. The chain is built from TRBV2 and TRBJ2-3; D is perhaps TRBD1 or TRBD2 (6 bases each). The CDR3 runs to 16 residues. Germline V gene data show CDR1 as SNHLY and CDR2 as FYNNEI. Deletions cut 4 bases from V and 2 bases from J, with 16 bases between.

This clone has only one observation. The chain joins TRBV13 to TRBJ1-1; no firm D call. Per the germline V gene, CDR1 is PRHDT and CDR2 is FYEKMQ (reference sequence). Trimming took off 6 bases at V and 11 bases at J, with 16 bases between the two ends. CDR3 length equals 12 residues. The CDR3 sequence is CASSLSTGTAFF. The CDR3 DNA follows: TGTGCCAGCAGTCTATCGACTGGAACCGCTTTCTTT.

The sample holds a few counts of this clone. The chain is built from TRBV27 and TRBJ2-5; tentatively, D is TRBD1 or TRBD2 (5 bases each). Germline V gene data show CDR1 as MNHEY and CDR2 as SMNVEV (reference sequence). With 1 base removed from V and 5 bases from J, the gap between germline ends came to 14 bases. The CDR3 is 15 amino acids. CDR3 coding DNA: TGTGCCAGCAGTTTATTAATCGGGGCTACGGAGACCCAGTACTTC. Translating gives CASSLLIGATETQYF.

The rearrangement uses TRBV5-6 and TRBJ2-3; 8 bases line up with TRBD2. Germline V gene sequence: CDR1 SGHDT, CDR2 YYEEEE. The CDR3 consists of 16 residues. The J segment lost 5 bases and the V segment lost 0 bases, leaving 8 bases of the junction unmatched. CDR3 in DNA: TGTGCCAGCAGCTTGGGAGCGGGGGTCGCAAAAGATACGCAGTATTTT. Its protein is CASSLGAGVAKDTQYF.

V gene TRBV14 combines with J gene TRBJ1-1; D not certain. V was cut by 0 bases and J by 3 bases, with 11 bases left in between. CDR3 length: 15 residues. The V gene's germline CDR1 is SGHDN and CDR2 FVKESK. The CDR3 DNA reads TGTGCCAGCAGCCAAGATTTGGCCCGCTACACTGAAGCTTTCTTT. Translated, it gives CASSQDLARYTEAFF.

The rearrangement links TRBV10-3 to TRBJ2-7; 8 nucleotides line up with TRBD2. The V gene's germline CDR1 is ENHRY and CDR2 SYGVKD. The CDR3 loop spans 14 amino acids. V lost 8 bases and J lost 7; bases outside the gene matches: 13. CDR3 region: CAIGGTSGDREQYF. The CDR3 DNA follows: TGTGCCATCGGGGGAACTAGCGGAGATAGAGAGCAGTACTTC.

The gene calls are TRBV27 and TRBJ2-7; D is ambiguous. The CDR3 totals 11 residues. V lost 6 bases and J lost 4, with 7 bases in between. The germline V gene encodes CDR1 MNHEY and CDR2 SMNVEV (reference sequence). The CDR3 reads CASRDGYEQYF. CDR3 DNA sequence: TGTGCCAGCAGGGACGGTTACGAGCAGTACTTC.

The chain joins TRBV5-4 to TRBJ1-1; D call uncertain. Germline V lookup: CDR1 SGHNT, CDR2 YYREEE (reference sequence). This CDR3 has 18 amino acids. V was shortened by 0 bases and J by 5 bases, with 23 bases between the two germline ends. The DNA of the CDR3 is TGTGCCAGCAGCTTGGCCCTTCAGGCCGCCCCCGGAAGGACTGAAGCTTTCTTT. Translating gives CASSLALQAAPGRTEAFF.

The V gene is TRBV5-4, the J gene TRBJ2-2; the D gene is possibly TRBD2 (5 bases). V was trimmed by 0 bases and J by 5 bases, leaving 11 bases between them. This CDR3 comprises 15 residues. The V gene's germline CDR1 is SGHNT and CDR2 YYREEE (reference sequence). CDR3 sequence (DNA): TGTGCCAGCAGCTTGGCCGGGGTAGGGACCGGGGAGCTGTTTTTT. It encodes CASSLAGVGTGELFF.

The V gene is TRBV12-5, the J gene TRBJ2-1, with TRBD2 identical over 11 bases. The germline V gene encodes CDR1 LGHNT and CDR2 FRNRAP. V lost 4 bases, J lost 4 bases, and 3 bases stayed unmatched. This CDR3 spans 15 amino acids. CDR3 sequence reads: CASGSGLAEYNEQFF. The CDR3 coding sequence is TGTGCTAGTGGTTCGGGACTAGCGGAATACAATGAGCAGTTCTTC.

The CDR3 DNA reads as TGTGCCAGCAGTTCATACCGGGACGGGGAGCAGTACTTC. It translates to CASSSYRDGEQYF. The chain joins TRBV27 to TRBJ2-7, with D perhaps given as TRBD1 or TRBD2 (5 bases each). The CDR3 runs 13 residues. Germline V lookup: CDR1 MNHEY, CDR2 SMNVEV (reference sequence). V dropped 4 bases and J dropped 7 bases, with 14 bases sitting between them.

The sample holds one count of this clone. J is TRBJ2-5 and V is TRBV29-1; maybe TRBD1 (6 bases). V lost 5 bases and J lost 4, with 17 bases in between. This CDR3 spans 14 amino acids. Germline V gene lookup returns CDR1 SQVTM and CDR2 ANQGSEA. This CDR3 is CSVPTQGIGETQYF. The CDR3 DNA follows: TGCAGCGTTCCGACCCAGGGGATCGGAGAGACCCAGTACTTC.